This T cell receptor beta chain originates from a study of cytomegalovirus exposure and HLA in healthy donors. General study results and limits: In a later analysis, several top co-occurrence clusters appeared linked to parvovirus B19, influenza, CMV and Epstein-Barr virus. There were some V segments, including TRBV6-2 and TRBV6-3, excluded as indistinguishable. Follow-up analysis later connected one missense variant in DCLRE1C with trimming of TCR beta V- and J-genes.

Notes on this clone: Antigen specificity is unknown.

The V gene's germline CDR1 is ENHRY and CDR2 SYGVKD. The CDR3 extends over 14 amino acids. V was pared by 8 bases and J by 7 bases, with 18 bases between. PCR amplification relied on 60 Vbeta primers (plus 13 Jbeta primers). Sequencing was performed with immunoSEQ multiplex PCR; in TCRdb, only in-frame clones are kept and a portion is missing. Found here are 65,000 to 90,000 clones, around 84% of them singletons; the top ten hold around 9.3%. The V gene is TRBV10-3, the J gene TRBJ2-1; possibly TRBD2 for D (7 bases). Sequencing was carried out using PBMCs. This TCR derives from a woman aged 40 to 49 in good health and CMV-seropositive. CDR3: CAISKGGGANEQFF. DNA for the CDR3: TGTGCCATCTCAAAAGGTGGGGGGGCGAATGAGCAGTTCTTC.